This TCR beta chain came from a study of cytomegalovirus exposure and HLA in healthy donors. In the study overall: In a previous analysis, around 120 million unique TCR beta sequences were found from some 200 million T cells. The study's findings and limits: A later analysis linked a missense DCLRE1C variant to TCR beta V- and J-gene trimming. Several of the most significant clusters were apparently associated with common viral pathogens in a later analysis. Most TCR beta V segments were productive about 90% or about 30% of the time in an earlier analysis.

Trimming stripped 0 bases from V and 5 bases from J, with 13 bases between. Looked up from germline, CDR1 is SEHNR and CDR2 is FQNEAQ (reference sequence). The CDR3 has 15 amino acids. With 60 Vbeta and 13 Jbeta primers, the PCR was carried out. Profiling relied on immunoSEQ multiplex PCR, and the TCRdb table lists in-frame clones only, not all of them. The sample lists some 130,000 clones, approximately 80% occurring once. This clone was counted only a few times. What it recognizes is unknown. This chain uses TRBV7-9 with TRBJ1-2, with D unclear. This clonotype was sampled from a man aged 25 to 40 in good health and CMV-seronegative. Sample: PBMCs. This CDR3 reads CASSLASGNEYGYTF. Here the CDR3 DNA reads TGTGCCAGCAGCTTAGCCAGCGGAAACGAGTATGGCTACACCTTC. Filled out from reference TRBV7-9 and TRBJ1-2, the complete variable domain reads DTGVSQNPRHKITKRGQNVTFRCDPISEHNRLYWYRQTLGQGPEFLTYFQNEAQLEKSRLLSDRFSAERPKGSFSTLEIQRTEQGDSAMYLCASSLASGNEYGYTFGSGTRLTVV.